The entry below describes one T cell receptor beta chain. What it binds is unknown. The donors, healthy Caucasians from Russia, were aged about 6 to 100. This entry is derived from a study of blood T cells in healthy people across ages. General study results and limits: Diversity estimates from one million T cells were considered underestimates.

PCR was performed a second time for about 7 to 11 cycles using a sample-barcoded 5' primer and a J-beta primer mix. TCRdb reprocessed the 5' RACE reads with MiXCR, giving one entry per CDR3 protein. Found here are roughly 1,700,000 distinct CDR3 sequences, roughly 30% of them singletons; the top ten hold roughly 8%. This CDR3 has 13 amino acids. V shed 4 bases and J shed 7 bases, with 11 bases lying between them. This chain joins TRBV12-3 or TRBV12-4 and TRBJ1-5; no definite D call. This TCR derives from a woman younger than 45 in good health. The specimen sequenced was blood. CDR3 in DNA: TGTGCCAGCAGTTCCGACACTTGGCAGCCCCAGCATTTT. It encodes CASSSDTWQPQHF.